These 30 T cell receptor beta chains were all obtained from the same sample, sequenced in a study of neurological immune-mediated disorders (dated by TCRdb to between 2018 and 2021). The method behind the library was 5' RACE. The reads were generated on an Illumina HiSeq 2500. TCRdb reanalyzed the raw reads on its own, using fastp at Q25 for trimming and MiXCR for clone calling, and kept in-frame beta chains. CDR3 protein sequences are deduplicated, and each keeps its most common genes and DNA. The sample records 35,000 to 45,000 distinct CDR3 sequences, 3% to 3.5% of which are singletons. The top ten clonotypes cover roughly 7.7% of the sample. The intended sense of this specimen's time point label: longitudinal time-point 1 (baseline). The sample taken for sequencing was PBMCs. The receptors come from a woman aged 55 to 70 with multiple sclerosis.

This clonotype was observed at least ten times. The chain carries TRBV12-3 or TRBV12-4 and TRBJ1-1; D may be TRBD1 (5 bases). The CDR3 is 14 residues long. The V end was cut by 7 bases, the J end by 0 bases, with 12 bases between. This CDR3 reads CASTRTQLNTEAFF. The CDR3 DNA sequence: TGTGCCAGCACTAGGACACAATTGAACACTGAAGCTTTCTTT.

This clonotype has a count of ten or more. This sequence joins TRBV3-1 and TRBJ2-2; D is unresolved. This CDR3 spans 14 amino acids. The germline V gene encodes CDR1 LGHDT and CDR2 YNNKEL (reference sequence). V lost 4 bases to trimming and J lost 5 bases, with 11 bases between them. CDR3: CASSRARVTGELFF. In DNA, the CDR3 is TGTGCCAGCAGCCGGGCCCGGGTTACCGGGGAGCTGTTTTTT.

The table lists this clonotype with many counts. The genes are TRBV3-1 and TRBJ1-2; D unclear. Trimming removed 4 bases from V and 4 bases from J, with 16 bases in between. The germline V gene has CDR1 LGHDT and CDR2 YNNKEL (reference sequence). The CDR3 length is 15 residues. The CDR3 sequence: CASSPPMSPGYGYTF. Written as DNA, the CDR3 is TGTGCCAGCAGCCCGCCAATGAGCCCCGGCTATGGCTACACCTTC.

This clonotype showed up many times. The genes are TRBV9 and TRBJ1-5; tentative D call: TRBD1 (5 bases). This CDR3 is 14 amino acids long. CDR1 and CDR2 from the germline V gene are SGDLS and YYNGEE. The ends were cut back, 0 bases at V and 6 bases at J, with 10 bases in the middle. This chain's CDR3 is CASSVGGEGQPQHF. As DNA, the CDR3 is TGTGCCAGCAGCGTAGGGGGGGAGGGTCAGCCCCAGCATTTT.

This clonotype was recorded many times. The V gene is TRBV6-5, the J gene TRBJ1-5, with 7 nucleotides matching TRBD1. CDR3 length equals 13 residues. The V and J ends lost 6 bases and 4 bases, in that order; junction bases with no gene match: 3. CDR1 is MNHEY and CDR2 is SVGAGI in the germline V gene. The CDR3 DNA is TGTGCCAGCAGGAGACAGGGAAATCAGCCCCAGCATTTT. It translates to CASRRQGNQPQHF.

This clonotype occurred many times. J is TRBJ1-2 and V is TRBV20-1; tentatively, D is TRBD1 (6 bases). The CDR3 is 16 amino acids. The germline V and J ends were trimmed by 5 bases and 4 bases, with 23 bases remaining between them. Germline lookup yields CDR1 DFQATT and CDR2 SNEGSKA (reference sequence). The CDR3 region is CSADAKGQGLSYGYTF. CDR3 nucleotide sequence: TGCAGTGCTGATGCAAAAGGGCAGGGGCTTTCCTATGGCTACACCTTC.

This clonotype appeared many times. The rearrangement uses TRBV5-1 and TRBJ1-1, with 7 bases aligning to TRBD1. The V and J ends lost 4 bases and 4 bases, in that order; junction bases with no gene match: 7. The CDR3 extends over 14 amino acids. Germline-derived CDR1 and CDR2 are SGHRS and YFSETQ. The CDR3 reads CASSGGQSGTEAFF. The CDR3 nucleotides read TGCGCCAGCAGCGGGGGACAGTCCGGCACTGAAGCTTTCTTT.

This clonotype appeared many times. This may be a read error: a much more frequent sequence differs by one nucleotide. The chain links TRBV5-1 to TRBJ1-6; D gene unclear. Germline V CDR1 and CDR2: SGHRS, YFSETQ. The CDR3 contains 12 residues. The CDR3 sequence: CASSPDASPLNF. The CDR3 nucleotides are TGCGCCAGCAGCCCGGATGCTTCACCCCTCAACTTT.

This clonotype has at least ten counts. The chain employs TRBV20-1 and TRBJ1-2; TRBD1 matches at 10 bases. Trimming at V came to 6 bases and at J to 7 bases, leaving 17 bases not matched to a gene. The CDR3 length is 16 residues. Germline V gives CDR1 DFQATT, CDR2 SNEGSKA (reference sequence). CDR3 sequence: CSAPPRQGATALGYTF. The CDR3 DNA reads as TGCAGTGCCCCTCCCCGACAGGGGGCGACGGCGCTTGGCTACACCTTC.

In this sample, this clonotype turned up many times. This sequence joins TRBV29-1 and TRBJ2-3; D not resolved. CDR3 length: 11 residues. CDR1 is SQVTM, CDR2 ANQGSEA, per germline. The V gene lost 5 bases and the J gene lost 4 bases, with 7 bases spanning the gap. The CDR3 here is CSVTSPDTQYF. The CDR3 nucleotides are TGCAGCGTTACCAGCCCAGATACGCAGTATTTT.

At least ten counts were recorded for this clonotype. This CDR3 reads CASHRDGNEKLFF. The CDR3 DNA reads TGCGCCAGCCACCGGGACGGTAATGAAAAACTGTTTTTT. J is TRBJ1-4 and V is TRBV5-1, with a tentative D call TRBD1 (5 bases). Trimming took 7 bases from V and 4 from J, leaving 11 bases between them. CDR1 and CDR2 (germline): SGHRS, YFSETQ. The CDR3 is made up of 13 amino acids.

This clonotype was seen repeatedly, ten times or more. The chain uses TRBV5-1 and TRBJ2-3, with D tentatively TRBD2 (5 bases). The CDR3 extends over 14 amino acids. Germline V CDR1 and CDR2: SGHRS, YFSETQ. V lost 0 bases and J lost 5, with 10 bases in between. CDR3 in amino acids: CASSLVGGGDTQYF. In DNA form, the CDR3 reads TGCGCCAGCAGCTTGGTGGGTGGAGGAGATACGCAGTATTTT.

This clonotype was picked up many times. The DNA of the CDR3 is TGTGCCAGCAGCCGAGGAAGTATCTCCTACGAGCAGTACTTC. The encoded protein is CASSRGSISYEQYF. V gene TRBV3-1 combines with J gene TRBJ2-7; D unclear. This CDR3 is 14 amino acids long. V lost 4 bases and J 0 bases, leaving 10 bases between the germline ends. Germline V lookup: CDR1 LGHDT, CDR2 YNNKEL (reference sequence).

This clonotype was found many times. This sequence joins TRBV20-1 and TRBJ1-1, with TRBD1 as a possible D gene (6 bases). Between the trimmed V and J ends, which lost 3 bases and 0 bases, there was a span of 14 bases. The CDR3 length is 15 residues. The germline gives CDR1 DFQATT, CDR2 SNEGSKA (reference sequence). CDR3 amino acids: CSASNAQGMNTEAFF. The CDR3 DNA sequence: TGCAGTGCTAGTAATGCGCAGGGGATGAACACTGAAGCTTTCTTT.

There are many counts of this clonotype. This chain uses TRBV7-9 with TRBJ2-7; 10 bases agree with TRBD1. This CDR3 has 15 amino acids. Germline V gene data show CDR1 as SEHNR and CDR2 as FQNEAQ (reference sequence). The ends lost 5 bases at V and 3 bases at J; junction bases unmatched: 7. CDR3: CASSGRDRGVYEQYF. The CDR3 coding sequence is TGTGCCAGCAGCGGAAGGGACAGGGGAGTCTACGAGCAGTACTTC.

This clonotype was recorded many times. The J gene is TRBJ2-3, the V gene TRBV18; D is uncertain. Trimming removed 3 bases from V and 3 bases from J, with 10 bases in between. Germline V gene data show CDR1 as KGHSH and CDR2 as LQKENI. This CDR3 region has 14 residues. The CDR3 DNA reads as TGTGCCAGCTCACCGCAGGTTAGGACAGATACGCAGTATTTT. It is translated as CASSPQVRTDTQYF.

This clonotype was observed a handful of times. The genes are TRBV7-8 and TRBJ1-1, with 7 bases lining up with TRBD1. The J segment lost 0 bases and the V segment lost 5 bases, leaving 6 bases of the junction unmatched. The CDR3 is 15 residues long. CDR1 and CDR2 (germline): SGHVS, FQNEAQ. The CDR3 loop is CASSEIQGVNTEAFF. The CDR3 DNA reads as TGTGCCAGCAGCGAGATTCAGGGGGTGAACACTGAAGCTTTCTTT.

This clonotype was counted many times. The CDR3 sequence is CSARGSGTSYQPQHF. CDR3 in DNA: TGCAGTGCTAGAGGGTCCGGGACAAGCTATCAGCCCCAGCATTTT. This chain links TRBV20-1 with TRBJ1-5; TRBD1 is a possible D gene (6 bases). The CDR3 extends over 15 amino acids. Germline-derived CDR1 and CDR2 are DFQATT and SNEGSKA (reference sequence). Trimming stripped 1 base from V and 5 bases from J, with 15 bases between.

The rearrangement joins TRBV7-2 to TRBJ1-6; D may be TRBD1 (5 bases). The CDR3 runs to 13 residues. V lost 5 bases and J 9 bases, leaving 11 bases between the germline ends. Germline-derived CDR1 and CDR2 are SGHTA and FQGNSA. CDR3 protein: CASSLVGGSPLHF. The CDR3 nucleotides read TGTGCCAGCAGCCTCGTGGGGGGTTCACCCCTCCACTTT. The whole variable domain, remainder taken from reference TRBV7-2 and TRBJ1-6, is GAGVSQSPSNKVTEKGKDVELRCDPISGHTALYWYRQSLGQGLEFLIYFQGNSAPDKSGLPSDRFSAERTGGSVSTLTIQRTQQEDSAVYLCASSLVGGSPLHFGNGTRLTVT.

This clonotype was seen many times. CDR3 sequence reads: CSARDRPGTYEQYF. The CDR3 DNA follows: TGCAGTGCTAGAGATCGCCCAGGGACCTACGAGCAGTACTTC. The rearrangement joins TRBV20-1 to TRBJ2-7; the D gene is possibly TRBD1 (5 bases). CDR1 DFQATT and CDR2 SNEGSKA come from the germline V gene (reference sequence). The CDR3 runs 14 residues. Trimming pared 0 bases from V and 2 bases from J, leaving 11 bases between.

This clonotype came up many times. The V and J genes are TRBV28 and TRBJ2-7; 12 bases fit TRBD1. This CDR3 region has 16 residues. V lost 6 bases to trimming and J lost 4 bases; unmatched junction nucleotides: 10. CDR1 is MDHEN and CDR2 is SYDVKM in the germline V gene. CDR3 DNA sequence: TGTGCCAGCAGAACCTCCGGGACAGGGGGCAGGTACGAGCAGTACTTC. It is translated as CASRTSGTGGRYEQYF.

This clonotype was recorded at least ten times. This chain connects TRBV9 to TRBJ1-1, with 9 bases matching TRBD1. Germline V CDR1 and CDR2: SGDLS, YYNGEE. V trimming: 2 bases; J trimming: 0 bases; junction bases outside the gene matches: 8. CDR3 length: 17 amino acids. Here the CDR3 reads CASSVNPGQGVNTEAFF. The CDR3 DNA sequence: TGTGCCAGCAGCGTCAACCCGGGACAGGGTGTGAACACTGAAGCTTTCTTT.

This clonotype came up many times. The V call is TRBV5-1, the J call TRBJ2-5; D possibly uses TRBD1 or TRBD2 (5 bases each). Trimming stripped 4 bases from V and 3 bases from J, with 16 bases between. The CDR3 covers 15 residues. Germline loops: CDR1 SGHRS, CDR2 YFSETQ. The CDR3 DNA reads TGCGCCAGCAGCCTGGCAGGGCTAGCAAAAGAGACCCAGTACTTC. Its protein product is CASSLAGLAKETQYF.

This clonotype was detected only a few times. This could be a read error, since a much larger clone is one nucleotide away. V and J are TRBV20-1 and TRBJ2-7; D is possibly TRBD2 (5 bases). Trimming removed 5 bases at V and 2 bases at J, with 16 bases between. Germline V gene lookup returns CDR1 DFQATT and CDR2 SNEGSKA (reference sequence). This CDR3 is built from 14 residues. CDR3 nucleotide sequence: TGCAGTGCTCAGCGGAGCGCAGCACCCTACGAGCAGTACTTC. It encodes CSAQRSAAPYEQYF.

This clonotype was counted at least ten times. Here the CDR3 DNA reads TGTGCCAGCAGTCGGGACGGCCCCACTAACTATGGCTACACCTTC. It codes for CASSRDGPTNYGYTF. This chain uses TRBV12-3 or TRBV12-4 with TRBJ1-2; a weak D match, TRBD1 (5 bases). Trimming removed 5 bases at V and 0 bases at J, with 13 bases between. The CDR3 covers 15 residues.

This clonotype occurred many times. This rearrangement joins TRBV12-3 or TRBV12-4 to TRBJ2-5, with 7 bases matching TRBD1. CDR3 length: 13 residues. Trimming at V came to 6 bases and at J to 5 bases, leaving 6 bases not matched to a gene. The DNA of the CDR3 is TGTGCCAGCAGCTCAGGGGGTTCGGAGACCCAGTACTTC. Translating gives CASSSGGSETQYF.

This clonotype was seen repeatedly, ten times or more. The rearrangement joins TRBV20-1 to TRBJ2-1, with D possibly being TRBD1 (6 bases). The CDR3 contains 13 residues. Germline V lookup: CDR1 DFQATT, CDR2 SNEGSKA (reference sequence). Trimming removed 0 bases at V and 6 bases at J, with 9 bases between. The CDR3 loop is CSAREVQGNEQFF. CDR3 coding DNA: TGCAGTGCTAGAGAGGTACAGGGCAATGAGCAGTTCTTC.

This clonotype was counted at least ten times. This rearrangement joins TRBV7-9 to TRBJ2-1; D ambiguous. Germline CDR1 SEHNR, CDR2 FQNEAQ (reference sequence). The V end lost 3 bases, the J end lost 8 bases, and 5 bases lay between the germline ends. The CDR3 totals 11 residues. CDR3 protein: CASSFGYEQFF. In DNA form, the CDR3 reads TGTGCCAGCAGCTTTGGGTATGAGCAGTTCTTC. The full variable domain, with the rest looked up from reference TRBV7-9 and TRBJ2-1, is DTGVSQNPRHKITKRGQNVTFRCDPISEHNRLYWYRQTLGQGPEFLTYFQNEAQLEKSRLLSDRFSAERPKGSFSTLEIQRTEQGDSAMYLCASSFGYEQFFGPGTRLTVL.

In its sample, this clonotype was seen many times. CDR3 region: CSPGLVGNEQFF. The CDR3 DNA sequence: TGCAGTCCGGGACTAGTCGGTAATGAGCAGTTCTTC. The rearrangement links TRBV20-1 to TRBJ2-1, with TRBD2 matching 8 bases. CDR3 length: 12 residues. The germline CDR1 and CDR2 sequences are DFQATT and SNEGSKA (reference sequence). J was trimmed by 7 bases and V by 8 bases; bases with no gene match: 7.

This clonotype was detected many times. The chain joins TRBV12-3 or TRBV12-4 to TRBJ1-1, with D maybe TRBD1 (6 bases). Trimming stripped 4 bases from V and 4 bases from J, with 16 bases between. The CDR3 is 15 amino acids. As DNA, the CDR3 is TGTGCCAGCAGTTCTCTCCAGGGGTTGGGCACTGAAGCTTTCTTT. Its protein is CASSSLQGLGTEAFF.